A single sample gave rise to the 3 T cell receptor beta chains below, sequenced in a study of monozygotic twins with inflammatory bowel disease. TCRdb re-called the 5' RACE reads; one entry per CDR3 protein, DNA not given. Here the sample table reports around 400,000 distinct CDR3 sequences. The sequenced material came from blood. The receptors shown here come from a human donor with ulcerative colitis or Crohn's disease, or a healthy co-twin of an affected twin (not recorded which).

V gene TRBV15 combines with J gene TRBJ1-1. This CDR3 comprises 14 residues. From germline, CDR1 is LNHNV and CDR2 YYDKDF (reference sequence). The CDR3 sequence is CATSRDTGNTEAFF.

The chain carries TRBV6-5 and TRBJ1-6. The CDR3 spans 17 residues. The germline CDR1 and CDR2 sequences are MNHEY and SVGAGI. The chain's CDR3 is CASSYSQRSSYNSPLHF.

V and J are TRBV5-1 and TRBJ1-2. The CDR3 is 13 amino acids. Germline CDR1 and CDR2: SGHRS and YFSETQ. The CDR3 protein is CASSSGRNYGYTF. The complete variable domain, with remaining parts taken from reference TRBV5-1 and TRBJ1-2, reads KAGVTQTPRYLIKTRGQQVTLSCSPISGHRSVSWYQQTPGQGLQFLFEYFSETQRNKGNFPGRFSGRQFSNSRSEMNVSTLELGDSALYLCASSSGRNYGYTFGSGTRLTVV.